These 6 T cell receptor beta chains were sequenced from one sample in a study of response to subunit inactivated influenza vaccine (dated 2018 in TCRdb). Receptor libraries were prepared by RT-PCR. The sequencer listed for this sample is Illumina HiSeq 2500. TCRdb handled the public reads itself, with Q25 trimming in fastp and clone calling in MiXCR, and kept productive beta chains. Entries are consolidated by CDR3 protein sequence, retaining the most common genes and DNA. This sample comprises about 780,000 distinct CDR3 sequences, around 18% of them detected only once. About a tenth of the sample comes from the top ten. The sample here was PBMCs from blood, taken roughly 5 days after vaccination. The receptors shown here come from a man over 45 who received an inactivated influenza vaccine. Donor details come from another sample of the same person, matched by shared clones.

Worth noting for this clonotype: The junction departs from the called germline gene at one end, perhaps through a read error. The J gene is TRBJ1-2, the V gene TRBV18; the match to TRBD1 covers 11 bases. CDR1 is KGHSH and CDR2 is LQKENI in the germline V gene. CDR3 length equals 15 residues. The CDR3 region is CASLPRTGGNYGYTF. The CDR3 nucleotides read TGTGCCAGCTTACCACGGACAGGGGGCAACTATGGCTACACCTTC. The entire variable domain, with the rest obtained from reference TRBV18 and TRBJ1-2, is as follows: NAGVMQNPRHLVRRRGQEARLRCSPMKGHSHVYWYRQLPEEGLKFMVYLQKENIIDESGMPKERFSAEFPKEGPSILRIQQVVRGDSAAYFCASLPRTGGNYGYTFGSGTRLTVV.

Only a few counts were recorded for this clonotype. The chain links TRBV20-1 to TRBJ2-3; 13 bases agree with TRBD2. The V segment lost 4 bases and the J segment 0 bases; nucleotides outside the gene matches: 13. This CDR3 spans 19 amino acids. Per germline, CDR1 DFQATT and CDR2 SNEGSKA (reference sequence). The CDR3 reads CSAISWTSGGETSTDTQYF. The CDR3 DNA reads TGCAGTGCTATTTCCTGGACTAGCGGGGGTGAAACGAGCACAGATACGCAGTATTTT.

The chain links TRBV3-1 to TRBJ2-1; D call uncertain. V was cut by 6 bases and J by 3 bases, with 15 bases left in between. Germline V lookup: CDR1 LGHDT, CDR2 YNNKEL (reference sequence). The CDR3 has 15 residues. Here the CDR3 reads CASRFGRRNYNEQFF. The CDR3 DNA is TGTGCCAGCAGGTTCGGACGGCGTAACTACAATGAGCAGTTCTTC.

This clonotype was observed a handful of times. The genes are TRBV7-2 and TRBJ1-1; the D gene is possibly TRBD1 (5 bases). The CDR3 is 15 residues long. Trimming cost V 0 bases and J 0 bases, with 8 bases left between them. The germline gives CDR1 SGHTA, CDR2 FQGNSA. The CDR3 here is CASSLATALNTEAFF. CDR3 sequence (DNA): TGTGCCAGCAGCTTAGCGACAGCACTGAACACTGAAGCTTTCTTT.

This clonotype was recorded many times. This chain connects TRBV24-1 to TRBJ2-7; a weak D match, TRBD1 (5 bases). V was pared by 9 bases and J by 2 bases, with 10 bases between. The CDR3 has 12 residues. CDR1 and CDR2 from the germline V gene are KGHDR and SFDVKD. CDR3: CATFRQPYEQYF. In DNA form, the CDR3 reads TGTGCCACCTTCAGACAGCCCTACGAGCAGTACTTC.

The chain is built from TRBV7-9 and TRBJ2-7; the D call may be TRBD1 or TRBD2 (5 bases each). Germline V gene sequence: CDR1 SEHNR, CDR2 FQNEAQ (reference sequence). The CDR3 has 13 amino acids. The V gene lost 7 bases and the J gene lost 0 bases, with 10 bases spanning the gap. The CDR3 DNA follows: TGTGCCAGCATTTCAGGGAGCTCCTACGAGCAGTACTTC. Amino acid sequence: CASISGSSYEQYF.